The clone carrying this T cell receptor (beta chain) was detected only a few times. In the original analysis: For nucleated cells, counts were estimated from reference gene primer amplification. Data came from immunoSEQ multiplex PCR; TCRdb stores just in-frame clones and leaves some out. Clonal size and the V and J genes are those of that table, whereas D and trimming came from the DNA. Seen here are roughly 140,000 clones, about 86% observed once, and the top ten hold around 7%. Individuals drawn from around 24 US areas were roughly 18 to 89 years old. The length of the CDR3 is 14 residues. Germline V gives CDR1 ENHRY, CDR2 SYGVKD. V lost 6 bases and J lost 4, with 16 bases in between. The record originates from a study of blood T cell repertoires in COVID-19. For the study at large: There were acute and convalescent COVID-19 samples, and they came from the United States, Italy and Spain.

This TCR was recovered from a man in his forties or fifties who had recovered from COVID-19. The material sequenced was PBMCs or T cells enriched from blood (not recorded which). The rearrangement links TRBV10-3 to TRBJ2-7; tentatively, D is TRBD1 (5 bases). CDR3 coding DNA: TGTGCCATCAGCTCTGGGGCAGCCCCATACGAGCAGTACTTC. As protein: CAISSGAAPYEQYF.